This TCR beta chain was identified during a study of blood T cell repertoires in COVID-19 (TCRdb year 2020). With respect to the entire study: The collaborator samples originated in the United States, Italy and Spain and spanned the acute and convalescent phases of COVID-19. The material from the prospective study consisted of cDNA or gDNA derived from T cells, B-cell-depleted T cells, or PBMCs. The dataset comprised deeply sampled blood TCRbeta repertoires from subjects exposed to, actively infected with, or recovered from COVID-19. The repertoires were made available in a free public database intended to serve as a resource for research on the immune response to SARS-CoV-2. The samples were drawn from the first 160 participants of the ongoing ImmuneRACE study and from roughly 1,300 subjects provided by 6 global collaborators. The sample metadata nearly always contained a de-identified subject ID, COVID-19 status, age in years and sex. Where available, HLA class I and class II types were taken from metadata supplied by the sample provider and were not determined by assay-based typing. General study outcomes and caveats: Clinical and demographic metadata were provided uncurated, with the amount varying by source and participant.

TCRbeta CDR3 regions were amplified from genomic DNA by means of the immunoSEQ Assay, a bias-controlled multiplex PCR. In the paper's pipeline: Nucleated cell counts per sample were estimated from amplification of reference gene primers within the assay. To quantify the absolute abundance of each unique TCRbeta CDR3 rearrangement, sequence reads were collapsed and filtered. For each sample, productive Simpson clonality was calculated by taking the square root of Simpson's diversity index across productive rearrangements. In its TCRdb copy, this immuneACCESS table keeps in-frame sequences only and misses some clones. Where compared with another copy, unresolved V genes explain less than half of these, and the others have no known cause. V and J calls plus clone size are reproduced from that table; the DNA served to infer D and trimming. The sample data list roughly 79,000 clones, and about nine tenths of these were observed just once. The ten largest clones capture 6% to 7% of the sample.

The CDR3 measures 13 amino acids from cysteine to phenylalanine. Of all the DNA, just the CDR3 is kept, 39 bases in frame from base 1. The germline V gene (reference sequence) specifies MNHEY as CDR1 and SMNVEV as CDR2. Cut back by 3 bases and 8 bases, the V and J ends lie 10 bases apart. Each collaborating institution followed its own protocols to collect whole blood in K2EDTA tubes. For TCRbeta analysis, collaborator samples were shipped as frozen whole blood, as isolated PBMCs, or as DNA extracted from either sample type. Worth noting for this clone: Its antigen is currently not known. Base qualities are not recorded, but no much larger clone differs from it by a single base.

The V and J segments used are TRBV27 and TRBJ1-4, with a tentative D gene TRBD1 over 5 matching bases. The clonotype was recovered from a woman aged 45-59 years with acute or convalescent COVID-19. The material sequenced was peripheral blood. This receptor carries the CDR3 CASSLPGGEKLFF. In nucleotide form, the sequence is TGTGCCAGCAGTTTGCCGGGGGGGGAAAAACTGTTTTTT.